This TCR beta chain was found in a study of shared T cell receptors in the human thymus. V was pared by 0 bases and J by 0 bases, with 9 bases between. CDR3 size: 15 residues. The germline V gene encodes CDR1 SGHDT and CDR2 YYEEEE. Sequencing used immunoSEQ multiplex PCR; TCRdb keeps in-frame clones, though not all of them. The sample consists of hundreds of thousands of clones, about 95% of them appearing once. The sequenced sample was thymocytes. The receptor was derived from a human donor. The chain has TRBV5-6 and TRBJ1-1, with no clear D. The CDR3 bases are TGTGCCAGCAGCTTGGTGGGGAATATGAACACTGAAGCTTTCTTT. Its protein is CASSLVGNMNTEAFF.